This is a list of T cell receptor beta chains from one sample in a study of patients and donors after allogeneic stem cell transplantation. Each CDR3 protein gets one entry after TCRdb re-called the RT-PCR reads with MiXCR. Of about 200,000 distinct CDR3 sequences listed, 35% to 45% are singletons. The sequenced sample was blood, either unsorted or a sorted T cell fraction (not recorded which). The source is a human donor who was either an allogeneic HSCT recipient or a stem cell or donor lymphocyte infusion donor (not recorded which). It is not recorded whose cells these are; they may come from a transplant donor. The CDR3 runs from the conserved cysteine through the conserved F or W. D genes are given only for firm matches. Where a row states a size, it is once, few, many or the class of an expanded clone; other rows omit it.

v_gene	d_gene	abundance	j_gene	len	CDR3nt	CDR3aa
TRBV12-3/TRBV12-4	NA	NA	TRBJ1-2	14	TGTGCCAGCAGGCCGACAGCGGGCGTCCATGGCTACACCTTC	CASRPTAGVHGYTF
TRBV20-1	TRBD1	NA	TRBJ1-1	12	TGCAGTGCTAGAGAGACAGGGGCAAAAGCTTTCTTT	CSARETGAKAFF
TRBV7-2	TRBD1	NA	TRBJ2-5	14	TGTGCCAGCAGCTTAGGGCAGGGGGCAGAGACCCAGTACTTC	CASSLGQGAETQYF
TRBV2	NA	few	TRBJ1-5	15	TGTGCCAGCAGTGAAGCTACAGGGAGCGATCAGCCCCAGCATTTT	CASSEATGSDQPQHF
TRBV20-1	NA	NA	TRBJ1-3	14	TGCAGTGCAAACCGAGGAGGGCTAGGAAACACCATATATTTT	CSANRGGLGNTIYF
TRBV28	NA	few	TRBJ1-6	17	TGTGCCAGCAGCCCCCGACCAACAGGTTACTATAATTCACCCCTCCACTTT	CASSPRPTGYYNSPLHF
TRBV10-3	TRBD1	NA	TRBJ2-7	13	TGTGCCATCAATCGGGACAGGATATACGAGCAGTACTTC	CAINRDRIYEQYF
TRBV10-2	NA	few	TRBJ1-5	13	TGCGCCAGCAGTGAGACAGCGGGACAGCCCCAGCATTTT	CASSETAGQPQHF
TRBV6-2/TRBV6-3	TRBD1	few	TRBJ1-2	14	TGTGCCAGCAGTATCGCGCAGGGGGCGCGTGGCTACACCTTC	CASSIAQGARGYTF
TRBV12-3/TRBV12-4	TRBD1	NA	TRBJ1-3	14	TGTGCCAGCAGAAACAGGGGAACTGGAAACACCATATATTTT	CASRNRGTGNTIYF
TRBV7-2	NA	NA	TRBJ1-2	12	TGTGCCAGCAGCTTGCGGACAGTCGGCTACACCTTC	CASSLRTVGYTF
TRBV5-1	NA	NA	TRBJ1-1	13	TGCGCCAGCAGCTTTGAGAGGAACACTGAAGCTTTCTTT	CASSFERNTEAFF
TRBV10-3	NA	NA	TRBJ2-7	14	TGTGCCATCAGTGAGGGAAAACAGCCCTACGAGCAGTACTTC	CAISEGKQPYEQYF
TRBV7-3	NA	NA	TRBJ2-3	14	TGTGCCAGCAGCTTTGGGGGATACACAGATACGCAGTATTTT	CASSFGGYTDTQYF
TRBV21-1	NA	few	TRBJ1-2	12	TGTGCCAGCAACGGGAGTAACTATGGCTACACCTTC	CASNGSNYGYTF
TRBV12-3/TRBV12-4	NA	few	TRBJ2-6	14	TGTGCCAGCAGTTGGGGATCTGGGGCCAACGTCCTGACTTTC	CASSWGSGANVLTF
TRBV20-1	NA	NA	TRBJ1-1	11	TGCAGTGCCAGACGGAACACTGAAGCTTTCTTT	CSARRNTEAFF
TRBV7-9	NA	NA	TRBJ2-5	14	TGTGCCAGCAGCAAAGGGGGTTCGGGAGAGACCCAGTACTTC	CASSKGGSGETQYF
TRBV20-1	NA	few	TRBJ1-4	13	TGCAGTGCTAGAGTAGGGGGTTATGAAAAACTGTTTTTT	CSARVGGYEKLFF
TRBV5-1	NA	NA	TRBJ1-2	13	TGCGCCAGCAGCTCGCGGTTTCTCTATGGCTACACCTTC	CASSSRFLYGYTF
TRBV20-1	TRBD1	NA	TRBJ2-7	14	TGCAGTGCTAGTGGACAGGGGGTCTACTACGAGCAGTACTTC	CSASGQGVYYEQYF
TRBV5-1	TRBD2	few	TRBJ2-4	14	TGCGCCAGCAGCTCCGCTAGCGGCGGGAACATTCAGTACTTC	CASSSASGGNIQYF
TRBV24-1	TRBD1	few	TRBJ2-1	13	TGTGCCATCCGACCAGCCGGGACAGACGAGCAGTTCTTC	CAIRPAGTDEQFF
TRBV5-1	NA	NA	TRBJ1-1	16	TGCGCCAGCAGCCTAAGGATTGCGGGGCGGCGGACTGAAGCTTTCTTT	CASSLRIAGRRTEAFF
TRBV10-1	TRBD2	few	TRBJ2-1	17	TGCGCCAGCGGGGCAGGCAGCGGGGGGGACCCCTACAATGAGCAGTTCTTC	CASGAGSGGDPYNEQFF
TRBV20-1	TRBD1	few	TRBJ1-4	13	TGCAGTGCGAGGACAGGGGCTAATGAAAAACTGTTTTTT	CSARTGANEKLFF
TRBV18	TRBD1	once	TRBJ2-5	15	TGTGCCAGCGCTGGGACAGTAGACCCTCAAGAGACCCAGTACTTC	CASAGTVDPQETQYF
TRBV28	NA	NA	TRBJ1-1	17	TGTGCCAGCAGTTTCAACATTTACAGGGACGTGAACACTGAAGCTTTCTTT	CASSFNIYRDVNTEAFF
TRBV2	NA	NA	TRBJ2-1	13	TGTGCCAGCGGGCAGGCCATTTACAATGAGCAGTTCTTC	CASGQAIYNEQFF
TRBV27	NA	NA	TRBJ2-7	14	TGTGCCAGCAGTCCGGGCCCTGTGGGATACGAGCAGTACTTC	CASSPGPVGYEQYF
TRBV24-1	TRBD1	NA	TRBJ1-2	14	TGTGCCACCAAGGGACAGGGGATTAACTATGGCTACACCTTC	CATKGQGINYGYTF
TRBV7-9	NA	NA	TRBJ2-2	12	TGTGCCAGCACTTCCGGCACCGGGGAGCTGTTTTTT	CASTSGTGELFF
TRBV9	NA	few	TRBJ1-1	16	TGTGCCAGCAGCTACCGGAAGGGCAGAATGAACACTGAAGCTTTCTTT	CASSYRKGRMNTEAFF
TRBV7-9	NA	NA	TRBJ1-1	15	TGTGCCAGCAGCCCCCGAAGGTTCCGGAACACTGAAGCTTTCTTT	CASSPRRFRNTEAFF
TRBV5-1	TRBD1	NA	TRBJ1-4	16	TGCGCCAGCAGCACCGGACAGGGTGGAACTAATGAAAAACTGTTTTTT	CASSTGQGGTNEKLFF
TRBV10-3	TRBD1	NA	TRBJ1-1	13	TGTGCCATCAGAGGGGACAGGTCAGCTGAAGCTTTCTTT	CAIRGDRSAEAFF
TRBV5-1	NA	NA	TRBJ2-7	14	TGCGCCAGCAGCTTGGTGTCTCCCTCCTACGAGCAGTACTTC	CASSLVSPSYEQYF
TRBV5-1	TRBD1	NA	TRBJ2-5	15	TGCGCCAGCAGCCCCGGCGGGACAGGGGAAGAGACCCAGTACTTC	CASSPGGTGEETQYF
TRBV6-7	TRBD1	few	TRBJ2-6	20	TGTGCCAGCAGTTACTCGATTAGGTTCCAGGGGGAATCTGGGGCCAACGTCCTGACTTTC	CASSYSIRFQGESGANVLTF
TRBV30	TRBD2	NA	TRBJ2-1	15	TGTGCCTGGAGTGCGGGGGGTAGCTCCTACAATGAGCAGTTCTTC	CAWSAGGSSYNEQFF
TRBV13	NA	NA	TRBJ2-5	14	TGTGCCAGCAGCCCCCGTCCGGGGCCAGAGACCCAGTACTTC	CASSPRPGPETQYF
TRBV11-2	NA	once	TRBJ1-3	16	TGTGCCAGCAGCTTAGGAACAGGCGCCTCTGGAAACACCATATATTTT	CASSLGTGASGNTIYF
TRBV5-1	TRBD2	once	TRBJ2-1	16	TGCGCCAGCAGGAGCCCTAGCGGGGGATCCTACAATGAGCAGTTCTTC	CASRSPSGGSYNEQFF
TRBV29-1	TRBD2	NA	TRBJ2-3	13	TGCAGCGTTGAAAGGGGAGGGACAGATACGCAGTATTTT	CSVERGGTDTQYF
TRBV2	NA	few	TRBJ1-4	13	TGTGCCAGCAGGTTACACCCTAATGAAAAACTGTTTTTT	CASRLHPNEKLFF